This passage covers 5 T cell receptor beta chains from one sample sequenced in a study of shared clonotypes between healthy human individuals. Sequencing was performed with immunoSEQ multiplex PCR; in TCRdb, only in-frame clones are kept and a portion is missing. There are 2 million to 2.5 million clones in the sample; more than 85% occur only once, and 1.5% to 2% lies in the top ten. Selected positively for CCR7 and CD45RO-negative, naive CD8 cells excluded terminally differentiated effector memory CD45RA+ cells. The sequencing input was naive CD8+ T cells from PBMCs. The receptors here all came from a man in his late teens or twenties in good health. Some clones in this sample may be carry-over from other donors' samples.

This chain connects TRBV28 to TRBJ2-7; TRBD2 might be the D (7 bases). The ends were cut back, 3 bases at V and 2 bases at J, with 20 bases in the middle. CDR3 length: 17 residues. Looked up from germline, CDR1 is MDHEN and CDR2 is SYDVKM. In DNA form, the CDR3 reads TGTGCCAGCAGTTTTGGGGGGGGCGCCGGTCCACCCTACGAGCAGTACTTC. This codes for CASSFGGGAGPPYEQYF.

The chain employs TRBV6-5 and TRBJ2-5; a weak D match, TRBD2 (5 bases). CDR1 is MNHEY, CDR2 SVGAGI, per germline. V lost 5 bases to trimming and J lost 2 bases, with 15 bases between them. The CDR3 is 15 residues long. This chain's CDR3 is CASSAARDLQETQYF. CDR3 DNA sequence: TGTGCCAGCAGTGCGGCCCGGGATTTGCAAGAGACCCAGTACTTC.

This chain links TRBV29-1 with TRBJ2-1, with 8 bases aligning to TRBD1. The V and J ends lost 6 bases and 5 bases, in that order; junction bases with no gene match: 9. Germline V lookup: CDR1 SQVTM, CDR2 ANQGSEA. The CDR3 length is 14 residues. The CDR3 loop is CSVPGDRLDNEQFF. Written as DNA, the CDR3 is TGCAGCGTGCCTGGGGACAGGCTAGACAATGAGCAGTTCTTC.

The chain is built from TRBV18 and TRBJ1-5, with 7 bases fitting TRBD1. This CDR3 region has 16 residues. Germline V lookup: CDR1 KGHSH, CDR2 LQKENI. The V and J ends lost 2 bases and 9 bases, in that order; junction bases with no gene match: 13. The CDR3 bases are TGTGCCAGCTCACCAGAAAGGGACAGTCTGTATATGCCCCAGCATTTT. Protein product: CASSPERDSLYMPQHF.

CDR3 DNA sequence: TGTGCCAGCGCAAGAGCCTACGAGCAGTACTTC. This sequence encodes CASARAYEQYF. This rearrangement joins TRBV28 to TRBJ2-7; D uncertain. Deletions cut 8 bases from V and 2 bases from J, with 7 bases between. CDR3 length: 11 amino acids. Germline CDR1 and CDR2: MDHEN and SYDVKM.